This T cell receptor (beta chain) was identified in a study of cytomegalovirus exposure and HLA in healthy donors. Both 60 Vbeta primers and 13 Jbeta primers went into the PCR. TCRdb's copy holds only in-frame clones and misses some; the assay was immunoSEQ multiplex PCR. The sample records 150,000 to 200,000 clones, around 85% being singletons. Of note for this clone: The target antigen is unknown.

Whole-study findings and limits: A missense DCLRE1C variant was associated with V- and J-gene trimming of TCR beta chains in a later analysis, and an independent cohort replicated the association.

The sequence derives from a human donor in good health. Sample: PBMCs.

The CDR3 DNA reads TGTGCCAGCAGAGATCGGACGGAGGACTATGGCTACACCTTC. This translates into CASRDRTEDYGYTF. The chain employs TRBV7-9 and TRBJ1-2, with D uncertain. Trimming took 6 bases from V and 3 from J, leaving 14 bases between them. Germline loops: CDR1 SEHNR, CDR2 FQNEAQ (reference sequence). The CDR3 is 14 amino acids.